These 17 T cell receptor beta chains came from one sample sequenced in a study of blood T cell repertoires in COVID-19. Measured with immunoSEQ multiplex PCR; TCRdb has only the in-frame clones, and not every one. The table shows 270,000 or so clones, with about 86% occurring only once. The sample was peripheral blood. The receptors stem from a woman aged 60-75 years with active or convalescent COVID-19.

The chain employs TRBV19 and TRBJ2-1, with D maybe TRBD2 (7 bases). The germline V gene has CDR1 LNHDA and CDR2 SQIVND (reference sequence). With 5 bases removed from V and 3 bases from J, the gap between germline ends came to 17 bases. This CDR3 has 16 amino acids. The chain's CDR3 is CASSPQGREIYNEQFF. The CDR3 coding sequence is TGTGCCAGTAGTCCCCAGGGGAGGGAAATCTACAATGAGCAGTTCTTC.

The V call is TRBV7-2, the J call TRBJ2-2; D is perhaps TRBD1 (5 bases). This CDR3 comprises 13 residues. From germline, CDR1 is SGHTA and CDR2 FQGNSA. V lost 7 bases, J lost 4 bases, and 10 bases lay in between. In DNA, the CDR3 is TGTGCCAGCACCTCGACAGTCACCGGGGAGCTGTTTTTT. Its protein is CASTSTVTGELFF.

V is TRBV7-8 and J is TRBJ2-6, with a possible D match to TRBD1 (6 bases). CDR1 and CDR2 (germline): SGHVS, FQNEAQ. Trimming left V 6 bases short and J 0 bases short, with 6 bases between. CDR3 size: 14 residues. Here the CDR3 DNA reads TGTGCCAGCAGGGACAGCTCTGGGGCCAACGTCCTGACTTTC. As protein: CASRDSSGANVLTF.

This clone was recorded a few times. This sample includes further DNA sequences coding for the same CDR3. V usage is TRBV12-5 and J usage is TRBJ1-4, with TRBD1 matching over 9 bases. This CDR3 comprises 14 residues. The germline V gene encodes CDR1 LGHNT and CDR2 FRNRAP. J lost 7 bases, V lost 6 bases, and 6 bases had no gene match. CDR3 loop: CASGLGQGREKLFF. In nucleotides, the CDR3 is TGTGCTAGTGGCCTGGGACAGGGCCGTGAAAAACTGTTTTTT.

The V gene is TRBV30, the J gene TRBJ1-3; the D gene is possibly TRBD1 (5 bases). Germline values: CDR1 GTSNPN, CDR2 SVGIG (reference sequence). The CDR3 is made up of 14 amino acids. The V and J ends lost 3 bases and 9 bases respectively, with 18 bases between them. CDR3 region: CAWRGTAGRGTIYF. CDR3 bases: TGTGCCTGGAGGGGGACTGCTGGAAGGGGCACCATATATTTT.

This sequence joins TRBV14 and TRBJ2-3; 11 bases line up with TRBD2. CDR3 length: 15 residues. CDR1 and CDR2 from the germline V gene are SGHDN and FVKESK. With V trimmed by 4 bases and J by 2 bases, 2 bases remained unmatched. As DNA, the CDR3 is TGTGCCAGCAGCCTGACTAGCGGGGCCACAGATACGCAGTATTTT. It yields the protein CASSLTSGATDTQYF.

CDR3 loop: CASSPRSNYGYTF. The CDR3 DNA reads TGTGCCAGCAGTCCGAGGTCTAACTATGGCTACACCTTC. The chain recombines TRBV27 with TRBJ1-2; D unclear. CDR3 length equals 13 residues. V lost 5 bases and J lost 0, with 7 bases in between. CDR1 is MNHEY, CDR2 SMNVEV, per germline (reference sequence).

The CDR3 region is CASSQDGRTGTTDTQYF. For the CDR3, the DNA is TGCGCCAGCAGCCAAGATGGGAGGACAGGGACAACAGATACGCAGTATTTT. This chain joins TRBV4-3 and TRBJ2-3; the match to TRBD1 covers 8 bases. The CDR3 runs to 17 residues. Germline values: CDR1 LGHNA, CDR2 YSLEER. With V trimmed by 0 bases and J by 3 bases, 8 bases remained unmatched.

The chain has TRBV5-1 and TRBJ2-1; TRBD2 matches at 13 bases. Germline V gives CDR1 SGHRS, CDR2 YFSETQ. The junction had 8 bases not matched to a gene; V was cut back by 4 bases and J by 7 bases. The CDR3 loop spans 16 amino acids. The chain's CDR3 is CASSLTSGGADNEQFF. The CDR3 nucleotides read TGCGCCAGCAGCCTTACTAGCGGGGGGGCCGATAATGAGCAGTTCTTC.

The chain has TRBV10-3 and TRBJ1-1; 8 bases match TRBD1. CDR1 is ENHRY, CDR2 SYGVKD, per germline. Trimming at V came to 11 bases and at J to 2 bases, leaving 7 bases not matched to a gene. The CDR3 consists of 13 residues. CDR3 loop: CALRTGRNTEAFF. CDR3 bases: TGTGCCCTCCGGACAGGGAGAAACACTGAAGCTTTCTTT.

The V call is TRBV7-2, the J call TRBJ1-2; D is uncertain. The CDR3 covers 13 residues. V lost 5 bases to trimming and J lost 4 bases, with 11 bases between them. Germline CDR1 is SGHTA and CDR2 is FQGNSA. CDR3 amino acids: CASSPFEGYGYTF. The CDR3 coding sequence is TGTGCCAGCAGCCCGTTCGAGGGCTATGGCTACACCTTC.

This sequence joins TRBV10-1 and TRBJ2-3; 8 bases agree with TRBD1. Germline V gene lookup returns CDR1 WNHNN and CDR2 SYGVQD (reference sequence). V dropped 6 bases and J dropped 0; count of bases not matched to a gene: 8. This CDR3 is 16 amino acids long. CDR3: CASSQAQGASTDTQYF. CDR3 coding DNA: TGCGCCAGCAGCCAAGCCCAGGGGGCGAGCACAGATACGCAGTATTTT.

The CDR3 reads CAISDLPSSADTQYF. The CDR3 DNA sequence: TGTGCCATCAGTGACCTTCCCTCAAGCGCAGATACGCAGTATTTT. The chain is built from TRBV10-3 and TRBJ2-3; D uncertain. Trimming shortened V by 3 bases and J by 4 bases, and 14 bases separated the two germline ends. Germline V lookup: CDR1 ENHRY, CDR2 SYGVKD. The CDR3 spans 15 residues.

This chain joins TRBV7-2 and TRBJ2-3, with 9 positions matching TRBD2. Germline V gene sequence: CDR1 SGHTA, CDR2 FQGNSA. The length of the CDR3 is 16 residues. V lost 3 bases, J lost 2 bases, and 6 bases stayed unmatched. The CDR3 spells CASSFLAGGPTDTQYF. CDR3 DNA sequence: TGTGCCAGCAGCTTTCTGGCGGGGGGGCCCACAGATACGCAGTATTTT.

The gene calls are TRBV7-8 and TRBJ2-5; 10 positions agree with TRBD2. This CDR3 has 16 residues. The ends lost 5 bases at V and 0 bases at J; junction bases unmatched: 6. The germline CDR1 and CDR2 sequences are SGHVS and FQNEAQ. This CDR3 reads CASSPRLAGDQETQYF. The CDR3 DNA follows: TGTGCCAGCAGCCCGCGGCTAGCGGGGGACCAAGAGACCCAGTACTTC.

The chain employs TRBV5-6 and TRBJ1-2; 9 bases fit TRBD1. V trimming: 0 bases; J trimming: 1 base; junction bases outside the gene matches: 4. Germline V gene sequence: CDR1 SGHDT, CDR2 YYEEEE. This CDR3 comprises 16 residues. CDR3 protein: CASSLVGQGLNYGYTF. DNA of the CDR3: TGTGCCAGCAGCTTGGTGGGACAGGGCCTTAACTATGGCTACACCTTC.

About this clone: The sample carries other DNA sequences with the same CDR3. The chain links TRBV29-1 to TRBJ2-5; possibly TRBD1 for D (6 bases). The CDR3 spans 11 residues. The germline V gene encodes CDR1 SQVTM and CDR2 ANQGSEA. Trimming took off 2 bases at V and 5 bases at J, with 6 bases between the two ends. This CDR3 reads CSVEQGETQYF. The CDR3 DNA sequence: TGCAGCGTTGAACAGGGGGAGACCCAGTACTTC.